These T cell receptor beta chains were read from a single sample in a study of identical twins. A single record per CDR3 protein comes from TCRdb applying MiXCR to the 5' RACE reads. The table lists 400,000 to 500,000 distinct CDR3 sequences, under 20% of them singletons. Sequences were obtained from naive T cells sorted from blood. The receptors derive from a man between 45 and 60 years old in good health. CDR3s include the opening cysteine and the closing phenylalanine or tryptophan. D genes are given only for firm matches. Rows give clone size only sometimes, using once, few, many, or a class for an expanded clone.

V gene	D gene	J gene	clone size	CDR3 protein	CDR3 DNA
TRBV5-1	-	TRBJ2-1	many	CASTESGINEQFF	TGCGCCAGCACCGAATCGGGAATCAATGAGCAGTTCTTC
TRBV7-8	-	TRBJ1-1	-	CASSPRDGRRTEAFF	TGTGCCAGCAGCCCGCGGGACGGCAGGAGGACTGAAGCTTTCTTT
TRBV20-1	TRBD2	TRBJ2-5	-	CSAPGLRFGETQYF	TGCAGTGCTCCGGGACTAAGATTTGGAGAGACCCAGTACTTC
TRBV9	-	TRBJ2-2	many	CASSDPGVTGELFF	TGTGCCAGCAGCGACCCCGGGGTTACCGGGGAGCTGTTTTTT
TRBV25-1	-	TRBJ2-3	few	CASSDSGKRTDTQYF	TGTGCCAGCAGTGATAGTGGTAAACGCACAGATACGCAGTATTTT
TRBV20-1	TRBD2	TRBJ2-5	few	CSAKSGVAGAQETQYF	TGCAGTGCTAAAAGTGGGGTAGCGGGAGCCCAAGAGACCCAGTACTTC
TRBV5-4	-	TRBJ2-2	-	CASSPGGGGELFF	TGTGCCAGCAGCCCCGGCGGAGGCGGGGAGCTGTTTTTT
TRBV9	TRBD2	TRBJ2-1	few	CASSPRGGPVNEQFF	TGTGCCAGCAGCCCACGGGGGGGCCCTGTCAATGAGCAGTTCTTC
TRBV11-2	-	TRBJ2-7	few	CASSLRPGRSYEQYF	TGTGCCAGCAGCTTAAGGCCAGGGCGGTCCTACGAGCAGTACTTC
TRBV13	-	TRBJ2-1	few	CASSLDGTLYNEQFF	TGTGCCAGCAGTTTAGACGGGACCCTCTACAATGAGCAGTTCTTC
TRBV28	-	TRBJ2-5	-	CASSLSAGKLGQETQYF	TGTGCCAGCAGCCTCTCCGCCGGGAAACTGGGACAAGAGACCCAGTACTTC
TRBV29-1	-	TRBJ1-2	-	CSAETNGEGGYGYTF	TGCAGCGCAGAAACTAATGGGGAGGGTGGTTATGGCTACACCTTC
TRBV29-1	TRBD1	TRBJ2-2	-	CSVLGQGSTGELFF	TGCAGCGTCCTAGGACAGGGGAGCACCGGGGAGCTGTTTTTT
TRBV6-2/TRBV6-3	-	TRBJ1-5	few	CASSDQGSYQPQHF	TGTGCCAGCAGTGATCAGGGATCCTATCAGCCCCAGCATTTT
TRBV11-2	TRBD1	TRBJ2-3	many	CASSLGGDRAQYF	TGTGCCAGCAGCCTAGGAGGGGACAGGGCGCAGTATTTT
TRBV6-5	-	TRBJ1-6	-	CASSSDSLNSPLHF	TGTGCCAGCAGTTCGGACAGCCTTAATTCACCCCTCCACTTT
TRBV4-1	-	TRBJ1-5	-	CASRQNQNSNQPQHF	TGCGCCAGCAGGCAAAACCAAAATAGCAATCAGCCCCAGCATTTT
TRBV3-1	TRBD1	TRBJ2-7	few	CASSQAQGTVGEQYF	TGTGCCAGCAGCCAAGCACAAGGGACAGTAGGCGAGCAGTACTTC
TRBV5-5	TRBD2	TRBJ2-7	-	CASSLVGGGYVYEQYF	TGTGCCAGCAGCTTGGTGGGGGGGGGTTATGTCTACGAGCAGTACTTC
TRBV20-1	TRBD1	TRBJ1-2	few	CSATDRKEGGYTF	TGCAGTGCTACGGACAGGAAAGAAGGGGGCTACACCTTC
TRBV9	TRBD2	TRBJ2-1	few	CASSSPRGGRNEQFF	TGTGCCAGCAGCTCTCCGAGGGGCGGGAGGAATGAGCAGTTCTTC
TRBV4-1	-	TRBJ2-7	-	CASSQGKGLGYEQYF	TGCGCCAGCAGCCAAGGGAAGGGGCTCGGTTACGAGCAGTACTTC
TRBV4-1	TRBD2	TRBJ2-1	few	CASSHRDYPLIEQFF	TGCGCCAGCAGCCACCGGGACTACCCACTTATTGAGCAGTTCTTC
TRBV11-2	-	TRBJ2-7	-	CASSLAGPIHEQYF	TGTGCCAGCAGCTTAGCCGGGCCTATCCACGAGCAGTACTTC
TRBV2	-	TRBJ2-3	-	CASTRTLTDTQYF	TGTGCCAGCACCCGAACCCTCACAGATACGCAGTATTTT
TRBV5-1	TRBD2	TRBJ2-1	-	CASSLSGGRDNEQFF	TGCGCCAGCAGCTTGAGCGGGGGGCGCGACAATGAGCAGTTCTTC
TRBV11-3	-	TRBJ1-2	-	CASSLGFRTERGYGYTF	TGTGCCAGCAGCTTAGGTTTCCGGACGGAGAGGGGCTACGGCTACACCTTC
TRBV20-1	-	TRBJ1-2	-	CSARATGAGNYGYTF	TGCAGTGCTAGAGCTACGGGGGCAGGGAACTATGGCTACACCTTC
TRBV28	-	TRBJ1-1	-	CASSLMVNTEAFF	TGTGCCAGCAGTTTAATGGTGAACACTGAAGCTTTCTTT
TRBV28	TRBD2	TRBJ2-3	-	CASSFRTSGYTDTQYF	TGTGCCAGCAGTTTTCGGACTAGCGGATACACAGATACGCAGTATTTT
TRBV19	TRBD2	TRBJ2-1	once	CASSPGPSPTSGPYNEQFF	TGTGCCAGTAGTCCAGGTCCATCCCCGACTAGCGGGCCCTACAATGAGCAGTTCTTC
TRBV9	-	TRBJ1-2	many	CASSGTSGPGGGYTF	TGTGCCAGCAGCGGTACCTCAGGGCCGGGAGGGGGCTACACCTTC
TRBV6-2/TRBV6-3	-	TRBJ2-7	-	CASSNGGTYEQYF	TGTGCCAGCAGTAACGGAGGGACCTACGAGCAGTACTTC
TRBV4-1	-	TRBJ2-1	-	CASSQGVLGGGFSIEQFF	TGCGCCAGCAGCCAAGGGGTGTTAGGGGGGGGCTTCTCGATTGAGCAGTTCTTC
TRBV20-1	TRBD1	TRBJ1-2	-	CSASPRGRGYGYTF	TGCAGTGCTAGCCCCAGGGGGCGAGGGTATGGCTACACCTTC